These T cell receptor beta chains were read from a single sample in a study of blood T cell repertoires in COVID-19. Here immunoSEQ multiplex PCR was the method, and the copy in TCRdb shows in-frame clones only, minus some. The sample has around 300,000 clones; 85% to 90% are singletons. The sample consisted of PBMCs or T cells enriched from blood (not recorded which). These receptors were collected from a woman aged 55-70 years in a cohort exposed to, infected with or recovered from COVID-19 (not recorded which). CDR3s include the opening cysteine and the closing phenylalanine or tryptophan. D genes are given only for firm matches. Clone size is not always given. Where it is, it says once, few, many or a class for expanded clones.

>TRBV7-2|TRBJ2-1|few|TRBD2
CASSPGTSVYNEQFF
TGTGCCAGCAGCCCCGGGACTAGCGTTTACAATGAGCAGTTCTTC
>TRBV28|TRBJ1-5|once|.
CASSQRSGLSQPQHF
TGTGCCAGCAGCCAGAGGTCGGGTTTGAGTCAGCCCCAGCATTTT
>TRBV2|TRBJ1-5|.|.
CASSGGPNQPQHF
TGTGCCAGCAGTGGAGGGCCCAATCAGCCCCAGCATTTT
>TRBV18|TRBJ2-1|.|TRBD2
CASSSRASGSPNEQFF
TGTGCCAGCTCCTCCCGGGCTAGCGGGAGCCCCAATGAGCAGTTCTTC
>TRBV5-1|TRBJ1-1|.|.
CASSLVGGRGYTEAFF
TGCGCCAGCAGCTTGGTCGGGGGGCGAGGGTACACTGAAGCTTTCTTT
>TRBV7-8|TRBJ1-5|.|.
CASSLEGQGIDQPQHF
TGTGCCAGCAGCTTAGAGGGTCAGGGGATCGATCAGCCCCAGCATTTT
>TRBV18|TRBJ2-2|.|TRBD1
CASSPWTGTGGKGELFF
TGTGCCAGCTCACCATGGACCGGGACAGGGGGCAAGGGGGAGCTGTTTTTT
>TRBV7-9|TRBJ2-3|.|TRBD2
CASSSRGRGRTQYF
TGTGCCAGCAGCTCCCGCGGGAGAGGGCGTACGCAGTATTTT
>TRBV3-1/TRBV3-2|TRBJ2-7|.|TRBD2
CASSTRSGLAGDYEQYF
TGTGCCAGCAGCACCCGATCCGGACTAGCGGGAGACTACGAGCAGTACTTC
>TRBV28|TRBJ2-7|.|TRBD1
CASRAGGTGGYYEQYF
TGTGCCAGCAGAGCCGGGGGGACAGGGGGTTACTACGAGCAGTACTTC
>TRBV7-2|TRBJ2-7|.|TRBD1
CASSLDRERDEQYF
TGTGCCAGCAGCCTCGACAGGGAACGCGACGAGCAGTACTTC
>TRBV6-4|TRBJ2-3|.|.
CASSDSVKRCTDTQYF
TGTGCCAGCAGTGACTCTGTCAAACGGTGCACAGATACGCAGTATTTT
>TRBV28|TRBJ2-1|.|TRBD2
CASRDNAGDGSYNEQFF
TGTGCCAGCAGAGACAATGCGGGAGACGGCTCCTACAATGAGCAGTTCTTC
>TRBV7-9|TRBJ2-2|once|.
CASSLVSAVNTGELFF
TGTGCCAGCAGCTTAGTCTCAGCGGTAAACACCGGGGAGCTGTTTTTT
>TRBV18|TRBJ2-6|.|TRBD1
CASSPGQVGGANVLTF
TGTGCCAGCTCACCAGGACAGGTGGGGGGGGCCAACGTCCTGACTTTC
>TRBV2|TRBJ1-5|.|TRBD1
CASSSSLGQVGQPQHF
TGTGCCAGCTCTTCCAGCCTCGGACAGGTGGGTCAGCCCCAGCATTTT
>TRBV11-2|TRBJ2-1|.|.
CASSLDLGGRRQFF
TGTGCCAGCAGCTTAGATCTCGGGGGGCGCCGACAGTTCTTC
>TRBV30|TRBJ2-5|.|TRBD1
CAWSGQGRQQETQYF
TGTGCCTGGAGTGGACAGGGGAGACAGCAAGAGACCCAGTACTTC
>TRBV5-1|TRBJ2-7|.|TRBD2
CASSTEPGLAYEQYF
TGCGCCAGCAGCACTGAGCCGGGACTAGCCTACGAGCAGTACTTC
>TRBV5-1|TRBJ2-5|.|TRBD1
CASSLAGQGAWETQYF
TGCGCCAGCAGCTTGGCGGGACAGGGGGCTTGGGAGACCCAGTACTTC
>TRBV27|TRBJ2-3|.|TRBD2
CASSFWGGRDTQYF
TGTGCCAGCAGTTTCTGGGGGGGAAGGGATACGCAGTATTTT
>TRBV5-6|TRBJ2-3|few|TRBD2
CASSVRLAGLEQYF
TGTGCCAGCAGCGTTAGACTAGCGGGATTGGAGCAGTATTTT
>TRBV6-4|TRBJ2-7|.|TRBD1
CASSDGTGLPYEQYF
TGTGCCAGCAGTGACGGGACAGGGCTTCCCTACGAGCAGTACTTC
>TRBV28|TRBJ2-4|.|.
CASSSTAGRAKNIQYF
TGTGCCAGCAGTTCGACAGCTGGTAGAGCCAAAAACATTCAGTACTTC
>TRBV19|TRBJ2-5|once|TRBD2
CASSITSGRADLKTQYF
TGTGCCAGTAGTATAACAAGCGGGAGGGCCGATTTAAAGACCCAGTACTTC
>TRBV28|TRBJ2-6|.|.
CASSPVGGGSSGANVLTF
TGTGCCAGCAGTCCCGTTGGAGGAGGGTCCTCTGGGGCCAACGTCCTGACTTTC
>TRBV3-1/TRBV3-2|TRBJ1-3|few|.
CASSQVTRSGNTIYF
TGTGCCAGCAGCCAAGTCACCAGGTCTGGAAACACCATATATTTT